This TCR beta chain was documented in a study of blood T cells in healthy people across ages. Study outcomes and limitations: A roughly linear age-dependent decrease characterized TCR beta diversity per million T cells.

Individuals who donated were healthy Caucasians from Russia aged 6 to 90. The authors isolated at least 6 million PBMCs per sample. A few counts support this clonotype. Its antigen is unidentified. Per germline, CDR1 DFQATT and CDR2 SNEGSKA (reference sequence). The CDR3 totals 15 residues. V was clipped by 0 bases and J by 4 bases, with 15 bases between them. A sample-barcoded 5' primer and a J-beta primer mix were used in a second PCR of about 7 to 12 cycles. TCRdb re-called the 5' RACE reads with MiXCR, one entry per CDR3 protein. The sample yields roughly 730,000 distinct CDR3 sequences, 45% to 70% seen once.

Specimen: blood. The V gene is TRBV20-1, the J gene TRBJ2-5, with a tentative D call TRBD2 (5 bases). The clonotype originates from a man aged 40-50 years in good health. Here the CDR3 reads CSARDNRAAGETQYF. CDR3 in DNA: TGCAGTGCTAGAGATAATCGGGCGGCGGGAGAGACCCAGTACTTC.